The rows below give T cell receptor beta chains drawn from one sample of a study of a mutant IDH1 vaccine in newly diagnosed glioma. Sequenced by immunoSEQ multiplex PCR; TCRdb stores in-frame clones only, minus some. The sample comprises fewer than 65,000 clones, around 80% of which are singletons, and about 3.3% rests with the top ten. Antigens for these TCRs are unknown. The source material was PBMCs, sampled from a glioma patient whose treatment included an IDH1 peptide vaccine. These receptors originate from a man under 40 with glioma. CDR3s include the opening cysteine and the closing phenylalanine or tryptophan.

TRBV2	CATRGVARGDSYEQYF
TRBV9	CASSWTSETQEQFF
TRBV18	CASSPPVGQGAYEQYF
TRBV2	CASSLGRKSDTQYF
TRBV11-2	CASSLREADTQYF
TRBV5-1	CASSTRGVAGNTIYF
TRBV18	CASSPKGGSGANVLTF
TRBV19	CASSIFGGAPGSGNTIYF
TRBV27	CASTKRMGTSGYNEQFF
TRBV7-9	CASSLRETAFF
TRBV10-3	CAISDTTSGDNEQFF
TRBV4-1	CASSRPGNGYTF
TRBV18	CASSRGTGGEKLFF
TRBV25-1	CASSDLDVYEAFF
TRBV5-6	CASSLPGQGNYGYTF
TRBV6-4	CASSDSNRDYTEAFF
TRBV5-4	CASSQGQHIEKLFF
TRBV14	CASSQDLGQGSNEQFF
TRBV7-6	CASSLDVEVNEELFF
TRBV9	CASSVGDGYEQYF
TRBV28	CASSGERSRVMNTEAFF
TRBV4-1	CASSQDENGYEQYF
TRBV9	CASSVGDGEASPLHF
TRBV4-1	CASSLRPLTGGETQYF
TRBV4-2	CASSPRTSVIFTDTQYF
TRBV6-6	CASRLQGEVNEQFF
TRBV14	CASSQDRLAGLFF
TRBV5-5	CASSLEAPEQYF
TRBV5-4	CASGMGQGRLNYGYTF
TRBV7-8	CASSRLAGANEQFF
TRBV5-4	CASSWTGAGGYTF
TRBV4-1	CASKSLGQSSYEQYF
TRBV5-4	CASSLGAGGWGTEAFF
TRBV7-6	CASSKPPGELHPLHF
TRBV7-9	CASSLAGGLSEQFF
TRBV27	CASSSRENTEAFF